Below are 25 T cell receptor beta chains sequenced from a single sample in a study of T cell repertoires in cytomegalovirus infection. From the reads, TCRdb called clonotypes with MiXCR, one entry per CDR3 protein. The sample includes 170,000 or so distinct CDR3 sequences, approximately 17% of them seen just once. Sequences were obtained from CD8+ T cells from PBMCs. These receptors were obtained from a human donor in good health (CMV status not recorded). Some clones in this sample may be carry-over from other donors' samples.

This rearrangement joins TRBV7-6 to TRBJ1-1; the D is unclear. From germline, CDR1 is SGHVS and CDR2 FNYEAQ. V gave up 7 bases and J gave up 3 bases, with 15 bases separating them. This CDR3 region has 14 residues. The CDR3 loop is CASTRIVGDTEAFF. The DNA of the CDR3 is TGTGCCAGCACGCGAATCGTCGGGGACACTGAAGCTTTCTTT.

This chain uses TRBV28 with TRBJ2-7, with 12 positions matching TRBD2. This CDR3 comprises 13 residues. Trimming removed 7 bases from V and 12 bases from J; junction bases left unmatched: 10. The V gene's germline CDR1 is MDHEN and CDR2 SYDVKM. CDR3 region: CASNRLAGEAWYF. For the CDR3, the DNA is TGTGCCAGCAACCGACTAGCGGGGGAGGCATGGTACTTC.

This clonotype was counted ten times or more. The genes are TRBV7-8 and TRBJ2-5; D is possibly TRBD1 or TRBD2 (5 bases each). The CDR3 is 14 amino acids. The ends were cut back, 1 base at V and 3 bases at J, with 9 bases in the middle. The germline V gene has CDR1 SGHVS and CDR2 FQNEAQ. The CDR3 sequence is CASSLGGTEETQYF. The DNA of the CDR3 is TGTGCCAGCAGCTTAGGGGGGACGGAAGAGACCCAGTACTTC.

The V call is TRBV20-1, the J call TRBJ2-7, with 9 bases identical to TRBD2. Germline CDR1 is DFQATT and CDR2 is SNEGSKA (reference sequence). The junction had 2 bases not matched to a gene; V was cut back by 0 bases and J by 2 bases. This CDR3 comprises 14 residues. The CDR3 nucleotides read TGCAGTGCTAGAGACTCTAGCGGGACCTACGAGCAGTACTTC. It specifies CSARDSSGTYEQYF.

This clonotype has only a few counts. The chain carries TRBV5-6 and TRBJ2-2, with D tentatively TRBD1 (6 bases). V was pared by 3 bases and J by 7 bases, with 13 bases between. The CDR3 is 14 amino acids. Germline V gene data show CDR1 as SGHDT and CDR2 as YYEEEE. DNA for the CDR3: TGTGCCAGCAGCTACTACAGGGAAGGCGGGGAGCTGTTTTTT. As protein: CASSYYREGGELFF.

This chain uses TRBV7-9 with TRBJ1-2; 9 bases match TRBD1. The CDR3 spans 15 residues. J was trimmed by 6 bases and V by 6 bases; bases with no gene match: 11. Germline CDR1 is SEHNR and CDR2 is FQNEAQ (reference sequence). The CDR3 loop is CASRSPGTGLNGYTF. For the CDR3, the DNA is TGTGCCAGCAGATCTCCCGGGACAGGGTTAAATGGCTACACCTTC.

Only a few counts were recorded for this clonotype. The V call is TRBV30, the J call TRBJ2-3; D gene uncertain. Trimming removed 7 bases at V and 3 bases at J, with 17 bases between. Germline CDR1 GTSNPN, CDR2 SVGIG (reference sequence). This CDR3 comprises 14 residues. The CDR3, as DNA: TGTGCCTCCTCCGGGCAAATCCGGACAGATACGCAGTATTTT. It specifies CASSGQIRTDTQYF.

This clonotype was seen more than once but under ten times. This sequence joins TRBV5-6 and TRBJ2-1; D uncertain. V was clipped by 1 base and J by 4 bases, with 9 bases between them. The CDR3 loop spans 14 amino acids. Germline lookup yields CDR1 SGHDT and CDR2 YYEEEE. CDR3 amino acids: CASSLRHLYNEQFF. As DNA, the CDR3 is TGTGCCAGCAGCTTGAGACACCTTTACAATGAGCAGTTCTTC.

Note on this clonotype: It is unclear where the CDR3 begins or ends on the DNA, so no DNA is shown, and the CDR3 is as TCRdb lists it. The V call is TRBV6-2 or TRBV6-3, the J call TRBJ2-2. Germline assignment: CDR1 MNHEY and CDR2 SVGEGT. The CDR3 region is 14 residues in length, termini included. CDR3 region: CASRWSFGAGELFF.

The table lists this clonotype with a few counts. The V and J genes are TRBV12-3 or TRBV12-4 and TRBJ1-5; D remains ambiguous. V lost 7 bases and J 9 bases, leaving 16 bases between the germline ends. The CDR3 consists of 13 residues. The CDR3 DNA is TGTGCCAGCACCGACGAAGCAATCATGCCCCAGCATTTT. It specifies CASTDEAIMPQHF.

The genes are TRBV6-1 and TRBJ2-7; D is perhaps TRBD2 (5 bases). The CDR3 totals 17 residues. Germline CDR1 and CDR2: MNHNS and SASEGT. Trimming shortened V by 4 bases and J by 9 bases, and 28 bases separated the two germline ends. CDR3 coding DNA: TGTGCCAGCAGTGCCCTCTCCGAAGACTACAAGCTACGAGGGCAGTACTTC. Translating it yields CASSALSEDYKLRGQYF.

The V and J genes are TRBV5-6 and TRBJ1-2; 7 bases are shared with TRBD1. V gave up 3 bases and J gave up 2 bases; unmatched junction bases: 4. The CDR3 length is 14 residues. Germline V gene lookup returns CDR1 SGHDT and CDR2 YYEEEE. CDR3 sequence (DNA): TGTGCCAGCAGCTACGGACAGGCCAACTATGGCTACACCTTC. It encodes CASSYGQANYGYTF.

J is TRBJ2-5 and V is TRBV12-3 or TRBV12-4; TRBD2 is a possible D gene (6 bases). The V and J ends lost 1 base and 2 bases respectively, with 11 bases between them. This CDR3 region has 15 residues. The CDR3 sequence: CASSLGLLAQETQYF. In nucleotides, the CDR3 is TGTGCCAGCAGTTTAGGGCTTCTAGCGCAAGAGACCCAGTACTTC.

This sequence joins TRBV29-1 and TRBJ1-1; 7 bases fit TRBD1. The V gene end was trimmed by 1 base and the J gene end by 6 bases; junction bases not matched to a gene: 11. The CDR3 length is 15 residues. The germline V gene has CDR1 SQVTM and CDR2 ANQGSEA. CDR3 in amino acids: CSVEGAGGRLAEAFF. The CDR3 DNA reads as TGCAGCGTTGAAGGGGCAGGGGGGCGATTGGCTGAAGCTTTCTTT.

This clonotype was seen a handful of times. The gene calls are TRBV20-1 and TRBJ1-3, with D uncertain. The V end was cut by 6 bases, the J end by 4 bases, with 7 bases between. Per germline, CDR1 DFQATT and CDR2 SNEGSKA (reference sequence). The CDR3 runs 11 residues. The CDR3 sequence is CSAGAGNTIYF. DNA for the CDR3: TGCAGTGCCGGAGCCGGAAACACCATATATTTT.

The J gene is TRBJ2-7, the V gene TRBV7-2; D may match TRBD1 or TRBD2 (5 bases each). The CDR3 runs 15 residues. V shed 0 bases and J shed 4 bases, with 13 bases lying between them. Per the germline V gene, CDR1 is SGHTA and CDR2 is FQGNSA. CDR3 in amino acids: CASSLANYGAYEQYF. In DNA, the CDR3 is TGTGCCAGCAGCTTAGCGAATTACGGGGCTTACGAGCAGTACTTC.

This chain uses TRBV7-2 with TRBJ1-4; D gene ambiguous. This CDR3 has 15 residues. Germline V gives CDR1 SGHTA, CDR2 FQGNSA. Between the trimmed V and J ends, which lost 1 base and 0 bases, there was a span of 6 bases. CDR3 residues: CASSLVRATNEKLFF. Here the CDR3 DNA reads TGTGCCAGCAGCTTAGTTAGGGCAACTAATGAAAAACTGTTTTTT.

The table lists this clonotype with a few counts. J is TRBJ2-5 and V is TRBV28, with D maybe TRBD1 (5 bases). CDR1 is MDHEN and CDR2 is SYDVKM in the germline V gene. Deletions cut 5 bases from V and 0 bases from J, with 16 bases between. The CDR3 runs to 16 residues. This chain's CDR3 is CASSERQSPHQETQYF. CDR3 in DNA: TGTGCCAGCAGTGAAAGACAGAGCCCTCACCAAGAGACCCAGTACTTC.

V gene TRBV6-5 combines with J gene TRBJ2-7; 8 bases map to TRBD1. V was clipped by 2 bases and J by 2 bases; unmatched bases: 14. Germline loops: CDR1 MNHEY, CDR2 SVGAGI. CDR3 length: 18 amino acids. The DNA for the CDR3 is TGTGCCAGCAGTTACCATATTAGACAGGGGAAGGCCACCTACGAGCAGTACTTC. Translated, it gives CASSYHIRQGKATYEQYF.

This clonotype appeared a few times. The V and J genes are TRBV23-1 and TRBJ2-3; TRBD2 aligns across 16 bases. TRBV23-1 falls under the ORF class, with uncertain function. The CDR3 length is 18 residues. Germline trimming cut 3 bases from V and 5 bases from J; bases unmatched to any gene: 8. CDR3 residues: CASSHDHGTSGGEDTQYF. The DNA of the CDR3 is TGCGCCAGCAGTCATGACCACGGGACTAGCGGGGGGGAAGATACGCAGTATTTT.

This clonotype was picked up a small number of times. CDR3 protein: CASWVGSDGYTF. The CDR3 DNA reads TGTGCCAGCTGGGTAGGTAGCGATGGCTACACCTTC. The chain has TRBV2 and TRBJ1-2; D call uncertain. CDR1 is SNHLY, CDR2 FYNNEI, per germline. V dropped 8 bases and J dropped 6 bases, with 13 bases sitting between them. This CDR3 contains 12 residues.

This clonotype showed up many times. This rearrangement joins TRBV7-2 to TRBJ2-2; D uncertain. The CDR3 runs to 13 residues. Germline lookup yields CDR1 SGHTA and CDR2 FQGNSA. V was clipped by 2 bases and J by 6 bases, with 7 bases between them. For the CDR3, the DNA is TGTGCCAGCAGCTTAAATCCTCCCGGGGAGCTGTTTTTT. The encoded protein is CASSLNPPGELFF.

This chain connects TRBV19 to TRBJ1-5; D is ambiguous. The V gene's germline CDR1 is LNHDA and CDR2 SQIVND (reference sequence). Trimming removed 2 bases at V and 10 bases at J, with 12 bases between. This CDR3 comprises 13 residues. Here the CDR3 reads CASSINGPGPQHF. The CDR3 region has the DNA TGTGCCAGTAGTATAAATGGGCCAGGACCCCAGCATTTT.

This rearrangement joins TRBV7-9 to TRBJ2-7, with a tentative D call TRBD1 (6 bases). The CDR3 covers 15 residues. V was clipped by 5 bases and J by 0 bases, with 14 bases between them. CDR1 is SEHNR and CDR2 is FQNEAQ in the germline V gene (reference sequence). In DNA form, the CDR3 reads TGTGCCAGCAGCCCGACAGGCTTCGTCTCCTACGAGCAGTACTTC. Its protein product is CASSPTGFVSYEQYF.

This clonotype was counted between two and nine times. The chain carries TRBV29-1 and TRBJ1-2; D may be TRBD1 (6 bases). This CDR3 has 11 amino acids. Germline V gene data show CDR1 as SQVTM and CDR2 as ANQGSEA. V gave up 2 bases and J gave up 8 bases, with 9 bases separating them. As DNA, the CDR3 is TGCAGCGTTGAAAGGGGGGGAGGCTACACCTTC. Residues: CSVERGGGYTF.